This is a list of T cell receptor beta chains from one sample in a study of blood T cell repertoires in COVID-19. Clones were read by immunoSEQ multiplex PCR, and TCRdb kept only the in-frame ones, dropping some. The sample holds around 180,000 clones, more than 75% seen once. Sequenced material: PBMCs or T cells enriched from blood (not recorded which). The source is a woman aged 45-60 years with acute COVID-19. The CDR3 runs from the conserved cysteine through the conserved F or W. The D gene is left open where the match is weak. Only some rows state a clone size, as once, few, many or a class for expanded clones.

. . TRBJ1-1 TRBV19 TGTGCCAGTAGTATTATGGCGGGGTCTGAAGCTTTCTTT CASSIMAGSEAFF
. few TRBJ1-6 TRBV11-1 TGTGCCAGCAGCCCCCAAACTTATAATTCACCCCTCCACTTT CASSPQTYNSPLHF
TRBD1 . TRBJ2-5 TRBV28 TGTGCCTGTCTATCGGGACAGGGGGGAGAGACCCAGTACTTC CACLSGQGGETQYF
. . TRBJ1-2 TRBV12-3/TRBV12-4 TGTGCCAGCCTGGACTTATCGAACTATGGCTACACCTTC CASLDLSNYGYTF
TRBD1 few TRBJ2-4 TRBV10-1 TGCGCCAGCAGCCGGGACAGGGAAAACATTCAGTACTTC CASSRDRENIQYF
TRBD2 . TRBJ2-1 TRBV28 TGTGCCAGCAGTATTCTAAGCGGGATCTCCTACAATGAGCAGTTCTTC CASSILSGISYNEQFF
TRBD1 . TRBJ1-1 TRBV18 TGTGCCAGCTCACCATTACAGGGGGACGCTGAAGCTTTCTTT CASSPLQGDAEAFF
TRBD1 . TRBJ1-5 TRBV28 TGTGCCAGCAGCCCCGGGACAGGGAACAATCAGCCCCAGCATTTT CASSPGTGNNQPQHF
. . TRBJ1-3 TRBV7-8 TGTGCCAGCCCTACGGTCCGGAGTGGTGGAAACACCATATATTTT CASPTVRSGGNTIYF
. . TRBJ1-2 TRBV4-3 TGCGCCAGCAGCCAAACTCGCGGGACTAACTATGGCTACACCTTC CASSQTRGTNYGYTF
. . TRBJ1-1 TRBV6-5 TGTGCCAGCAGCAAACTCCGGGCCAGGGGAACTAAAGCTTTCTTT CASSKLRARGTKAFF
. . TRBJ2-3 TRBV18 TGTGCCAGCTCACCGGGCGATAATACGCAGTATTTT CASSPGDNTQYF
TRBD1 . TRBJ1-1 TRBV29-1 TGCAGCGTTGCACAGGGGAGGGAAGCTTTCTTT CSVAQGREAFF
TRBD2 . TRBJ2-1 TRBV3-1/TRBV3-2 TGTGCCAGCAGCAGGATGGCGGGGGGGCCGGACAATGAGCAGTTCTTC CASSRMAGGPDNEQFF
. . TRBJ1-6 TRBV27 TGTGCCAGCACCCAGGGAGGAGGCTCACCCCTCCACTTT CASTQGGGSPLHF
TRBD1 . TRBJ1-5 TRBV18 TGTGCCAGCTCACCGGCAGGGGGGCAAAATCAGCCCCAGCATTTT CASSPAGGQNQPQHF
TRBD2 . TRBJ2-2 TRBV4-1 TGCGCCAGCAGCCAACCAGCGGGGGGGCCGATCGGGGAGCTGTTTTTT CASSQPAGGPIGELFF
TRBD1 . TRBJ1-1 TRBV27 TGTGCCAGCAGTTCGCCCGGGACAGCGAACACTGAAGCTTTCTTT CASSSPGTANTEAFF